This T cell receptor beta chain was identified in a study of cytomegalovirus exposure and HLA in healthy donors. Background on the study: Across 350 to 500 genotyped donors, 65% to 90% landed in the Caucasian-associated ancestry cluster.

This clone was observed a handful of times. Its specificity is unknown. Findings and limits, study-wide: TRBV6-2, TRBV6-3 and some other V segments were unresolvable in 87-base-pair reads. Common viral pathogens seemed, in a later analysis, to connect with several of the most significant clusters.

The CDR3 contains 15 residues. The V segment lost 6 bases and the J segment 5 bases; nucleotides outside the gene matches: 6. Germline V gene sequence: CDR1 SGHRS, CDR2 YFSETQ. The PCR employed 60 Vbeta primers together with 13 Jbeta primers. Assay used: immunoSEQ multiplex PCR; TCRdb lists only in-frame clones, some missing. Of 70,000 or so clones listed, roughly 78% were seen once; the top ten hold 1.9%. The sequenced sample consisted of PBMCs. V gene TRBV5-1 combines with J gene TRBJ2-1; TRBD1 agrees at 12 bases. This receptor was identified in a man younger than 30 in good health and CMV-seronegative. The CDR3 protein is CASKRGQGANNEQFF. The CDR3 DNA follows: TGCGCCAGCAAAAGGGGACAGGGGGCCAACAATGAGCAGTTCTTC.